At least ten counts were recorded for the clone carrying this TCR beta chain. Its antigen is still unknown. The CDR3 runs to 17 residues. Germline V gene lookup returns CDR1 SQVTM and CDR2 ANQGSEA. The ends were cut back, 2 bases at V and 3 bases at J, with 22 bases in the middle. The data derive from a study of CD8 T cells in ankylosing spondylitis. General observations from the study: Clones linked to the disease showed a CD8+ phenotype. They occurred at relatively low frequencies in peripheral blood. In the blood and synovial fluid of reactive arthritis, some motif variants had been previously reported.

One entry per CDR3 protein results from TCRdb running MiXCR on the 5' RACE reads. This sample has some 130,000 distinct CDR3 sequences, with just under 7.5% found just once. The clonotype comes from a female donor with ankylosing spondylitis or in good health (not recorded which). The J gene is TRBJ2-5, the V gene TRBV29-1; D might be TRBD2 (6 bases). Sequenced input: blood, either unsorted or a sorted T cell fraction (not recorded which). CDR3 nucleotides: TGCAGCGTTGAAAGCGCCGGGAGACAAGTTCGGAAAGAGACCCAGTACTTC. Residues: CSVESAGRQVRKETQYF.